A selection of T cell receptor beta chains follows, all from one sample in a study of T cell clonotyping in hematopoietic cell transplantation. Sequencing used immunoSEQ multiplex PCR; TCRdb keeps in-frame clones, though not all of them. The data show about 29,000 clones, about 90% seen once. The sequences come from PBMCs, collected 100 days after allogeneic stem cell transplant. The receptors come from a female patient between 50 and 59 years old who had an allogeneic stem cell transplant from a related donor, so the T cells may come from the graft donor. Some clones in this sample may be carry-over from other donors' samples. Both conserved end residues are part of each CDR3.

CAWSTGSYNEQFF | 13 | TRBV30
CASAGQAYSGANVLTF | 16 | TRBV9
CAISQRAGGATEYNSPLHF | 19 | TRBV10-3
CASSLESDTEAFF | 13 | TRBV11-2
CASSLVLAGDTDTQYF | 16 | TRBV7-9
CASSLQIPGQGAGGYTF | 17 | TRBV4-3
CSVEGVDALTSSYNSPLHF | 19 | TRBV29-1
CASSLDRGFEQYF | 13 | TRBV4-1
CSVVGKTQPQHF | 12 | TRBV29-1
CASSFLTGRDNGAFF | 15 | TRBV19
CASSLDRGYGYTF | 13 | TRBV6-5
CASSQDTGGAGGGNSPLHF | 19 | TRBV4-1
CASSLVSFYGYTF | 13 | TRBV13
CASSQQAYNSPLHF | 14 | TRBV28